The 15 T cell receptor beta chains below all came from one sample that was sequenced in a study of PD-1 blockade in classical Hodgkin lymphoma. Here immunoSEQ multiplex PCR was the method, and the copy in TCRdb shows in-frame clones only, minus some. Of more than 9,500 clones listed, more than 70% are singletons. All patients experienced relapse after autologous stem cell transplantation, and brentuximab vedotin exposure was variable. Thawed PBMCs supplied CD8+ T cells via magnetic negative selection. This specimen was CD8+ T cells from blood, taken at baseline. The origin of the receptors is a human donor with classical Hodgkin lymphoma.

The CDR3 DNA reads as TGCGCCAGCAGTGATTACAGGTCGACTGAAGCTTTCTTT. It codes for CASSDYRSTEAFF. The chain couples TRBV10-2 to TRBJ1-1; D is perhaps TRBD1 (5 bases). CDR1 and CDR2 from the germline V gene are WSHSY and SAAADI. The V end lost 3 bases, the J end lost 5 bases, and 10 bases lay between the germline ends. This CDR3 contains 13 residues.

The gene calls are TRBV29-1 and TRBJ2-3; 9 bases align to TRBD2. Germline V gene data show CDR1 as SQVTM and CDR2 as ANQGSEA. J gave up 3 bases and V 2 bases, and 6 bases lay outside the gene matches. The CDR3 runs to 15 residues. Here the CDR3 reads CSVEWREGGTDTQYF. In nucleotides, the CDR3 is TGCAGCGTTGAATGGCGGGAGGGCGGAACAGATACGCAGTATTTT.

The genes are TRBV7-9 and TRBJ2-7; D remains ambiguous. V was pared by 3 bases and J by 6 bases, with 12 bases between. The CDR3 has 13 amino acids. CDR1 SEHNR and CDR2 FQNEAQ come from the germline V gene (reference sequence). The CDR3 DNA sequence: TGTGCCAGCAGCTTTGTCTTAAACTCCGAGCAGTACTTC. Protein sequence: CASSFVLNSEQYF.

This rearrangement joins TRBV19 to TRBJ2-2; 9 positions agree with TRBD2. V shed 6 bases, J shed 5 bases, and the junction held 10 bases outside the gene matches. The CDR3 runs 16 residues. The germline V gene encodes CDR1 LNHDA and CDR2 SQIVND (reference sequence). The CDR3 bases are TGTGCCAGTAGGGCCATAGCGGGAGCCCTGACCGGGGAGCTGTTTTTT. This codes for CASRAIAGALTGELFF.

The chain recombines TRBV30 with TRBJ2-7; D may be TRBD1 or TRBD2 (5 bases each). The CDR3 sequence is 14 residues long. CDR1 and CDR2 (germline): GTSNPN, SVGIG (reference sequence). Trimming stripped 3 bases from V and 2 bases from J, with 14 bases between. Here the CDR3 DNA reads TGTGCCTGGAGCGAGGGACCCCGGCCCTACGAGCAGTACTTC. This codes for CAWSEGPRPYEQYF.

The chain combines TRBV2 with TRBJ2-1; D gene uncertain. This CDR3 has 15 amino acids. V lost 4 bases and J 1 base, leaving 11 bases between the germline ends. Germline V lookup: CDR1 SNHLY, CDR2 FYNNEI. In DNA, the CDR3 is TGTGCCAGCAGTGTGGCGAGCAGTTCCTACAATGAGCAGTTCTTC. Its translation: CASSVASSSYNEQFF.

This chain uses TRBV4-1 with TRBJ2-7, with a possible D match to TRBD2 (6 bases). In germline, CDR1 is MGHRA, CDR2 YSYEKL. This CDR3 spans 15 amino acids. V was shortened by 3 bases and J by 4 bases, with 16 bases between the two germline ends. This chain's CDR3 is CASSHGTLGSYEQYF. DNA of the CDR3: TGCGCCAGCAGCCATGGGACTTTAGGATCGTACGAGCAGTACTTC.

This clone has only one observation. The chain links TRBV11-2 to TRBJ2-5, with 8 bases identical to TRBD1. CDR1 SGHAT and CDR2 FQNNGV come from the germline V gene. After removal of 5 bases from V and 1 base from J, the junction contained 6 bases not matched to a gene. This CDR3 spans 15 amino acids. The DNA for the CDR3 is TGTGCCAGCAGCCAGCTCGGACAGGGCCAAGAGACCCAGTACTTC. This codes for CASSQLGQGQETQYF.

This clone showed up just a few times. The chain couples TRBV5-1 to TRBJ1-2; D unresolved. Germline assignment: CDR1 SGHRS and CDR2 YFSETQ. The CDR3 length is 13 residues. Trimming pared 3 bases from V and 3 bases from J, leaving 9 bases between. The CDR3 region is CASSSGGYYGYTF. The CDR3 DNA sequence: TGCGCCAGCAGCTCTGGAGGTTACTATGGCTACACCTTC.

This chain joins TRBV9 and TRBJ1-1; a weak D match, TRBD1 (6 bases). The CDR3 consists of 16 residues. V lost 3 bases and J lost 1, with 16 bases in between. Germline values: CDR1 SGDLS, CDR2 YYNGEE. The CDR3 coding sequence is TGTGCCAGCAGCGAGTGGGACCCACAGGGGAACACTGAAGCTTTCTTT. Translated: CASSEWDPQGNTEAFF.

This clone came up a few times. The rearrangement links TRBV7-9 to TRBJ2-2; 8 nucleotides line up with TRBD2. V lost 3 bases to trimming and J lost 9 bases; unmatched junction nucleotides: 12. The CDR3 extends over 16 amino acids. The germline V gene encodes CDR1 SEHNR and CDR2 FQNEAQ (reference sequence). The CDR3 DNA reads as TGTGCCAGCAGCTTGGGGGATGGGAGCGGGAGAAGGGAGCTGTTTTTT. Translation gives CASSLGDGSGRRELFF. The whole variable domain, filled in from reference TRBV7-9 and TRBJ2-2, reads DTGVSQNPRHKITKRGQNVTFRCDPISEHNRLYWYRQTLGQGPEFLTYFQNEAQLEKSRLLSDRFSAERPKGSFSTLEIQRTEQGDSAMYLCASSLGDGSGRRELFFGEGSRLTVL.

CDR3 protein: CASSLNFGSTDTQYF. CDR3 coding DNA: TGTGCCAGCAGCTTAAACTTTGGTAGCACAGATACGCAGTATTTT. This sequence joins TRBV7-9 and TRBJ2-3; D unclear. Germline loops: CDR1 SEHNR, CDR2 FQNEAQ (reference sequence). The CDR3 is made up of 15 amino acids. The V end lost 2 bases, the J end lost 0 bases, and 9 bases lay between the germline ends.

The sample holds one count of this clone. V and J are TRBV19 and TRBJ2-3; TRBD1 agrees at 8 bases. CDR3 length equals 14 residues. Germline CDR1 reads LNHDA; CDR2 reads SQIVND (reference sequence). With 7 bases clipped from V and 3 bases from J, the junction kept 6 bases outside the gene matches. CDR3 DNA sequence: TGTGCCAGTACGACAGGGGAAGGGACAGATACGCAGTATTTT. It translates to CASTTGEGTDTQYF. The variable domain in full, completed from reference TRBV19 and TRBJ2-3, reads DGGITQSPKYLFRKEGQNVTLSCEQNLNHDAMYWYRQDPGQGLRLIYYSQIVNDFQKGDIAEGYSVSREKKESFPLTVTSAQKNPTAFYLCASTTGEGTDTQYFGPGTRLTVL.

The chain recombines TRBV6-5 with TRBJ2-2, with 8 bases matching TRBD1. The junction had 4 bases not matched to a gene; V was cut back by 4 bases and J by 6 bases. This CDR3 contains 14 residues. CDR1 MNHEY and CDR2 SVGAGI come from the germline V gene. The CDR3 is CASSFGQGAGELFF. CDR3 DNA: TGTGCCAGCAGTTTTGGACAGGGAGCCGGGGAGCTGTTTTTT.

The rearrangement joins TRBV28 to TRBJ2-2, with D perhaps matching TRBD1 (6 bases). V was cut by 8 bases and J by 1 base, with 11 bases left in between. This CDR3 has 14 amino acids. Germline V gene data show CDR1 as MDHEN and CDR2 as SYDVKM. The CDR3 reads CASLGQMNTGELFF. CDR3 DNA sequence: TGTGCCAGCCTCGGACAGATGAACACCGGGGAGCTGTTTTTT.